This entry is about one T cell receptor (beta chain). No antigen is known for it. The sample belongs to a study of cytomegalovirus exposure and HLA in healthy donors. CDR1 and CDR2 (germline): GTSNPN, SVGIG (reference sequence). This CDR3 region has 15 residues. The study, taken as a whole, reports: Sequencing probably produced one cluster of sequence variants that were highly shared. More than 150 TCR beta chains were listed as cytomegalovirus-associated.

This PCR relied on a set of 60 Vbeta primers and 13 Jbeta primers. Clones were read by immunoSEQ multiplex PCR, and TCRdb kept only the in-frame ones, dropping some. The sample carries 85,000 to 100,000 clones, around 85% recorded once. The rearrangement uses TRBV30 and TRBJ2-5; 10 bases fit TRBD2. The J call may not be correct, given that the DNA end is closer to TRBJ2-7. Sequences were obtained from PBMCs. This receptor was identified in a girl aged 2-9 years in good health and CMV-seropositive. The CDR3 protein is CAWRTRSGRTYEQYF. DNA for the CDR3: TGTGCCTGGAGGACGCGTAGCGGGAGGACCTACGAGCAGTACTTC.